This entry is about one T cell receptor beta chain. The CDR3 has 14 residues. Trimming shortened V by 3 bases and J by 9 bases, and 17 bases separated the two germline ends. UMIs and sample barcodes were carried by the TCR alpha and TCR beta cDNA libraries that 5'RACE produced using constant-segment primers. TCRdb passed the 5' RACE reads through MiXCR, listing each CDR3 protein once. Found here are just over 350,000 distinct CDR3 sequences, roughly 14% of them singletons; the top ten hold roughly a fifth. This sample was included in a study of T-cell memory formation after mild COVID-19. Sequencing was done on a sample of PBMCs or a T cell subset sorted from them (not recorded which). The chain is built from TRBV12-3 or TRBV12-4 and TRBJ1-1; D gene uncertain. The TCR sequence derives from a man younger than 35 who had mild COVID-19 (a few samples of this study predate the infection). Cell type and time point are not known. This chain's CDR3 is CASSFVPVGDKAFF. The CDR3 DNA reads TGTGCCAGCAGTTTTGTCCCCGTTGGTGATAAAGCTTTCTTT.